The 16 T cell receptor beta chains below come from one sample, sequenced in a study of breast tumors, draining lymph nodes, adjacent tissues. Breast cancer patients provided tissue from their axillary draining lymph nodes. TCRdb re-called the multiplex PCR reads through MiXCR, storing one row per CDR3 protein. The sample consists of about 80,000 distinct CDR3 sequences, around 20% of them appearing once. Sequences were obtained from axillary lymph node tissue. Source of these receptors: a female donor with breast cancer. Some clones in this sample may be carry-over from other donors' samples.

In regard to this clonotype: A much larger clone lies one base from this, so it may be a read error. This sequence joins TRBV11-3 and TRBJ2-5; tentative D call: TRBD2 (7 bases). Germline CDR1 SGHNT, CDR2 YENEEA. The CDR3 length is 16 residues. The CDR3 coding sequence is TGTGCCAGCAGCTTAGGGACTAGGCGGGACACAGAGACCCAGAACTTC. It is translated as CASSLGTRRDTETQNF.

This clonotype occurred many times. V usage is TRBV15 and J usage is TRBJ2-5; D is unresolved. This CDR3 region has 13 residues. V was trimmed by 0 bases and J by 5 bases, leaving 7 bases between them. The germline V gene has CDR1 LNHNV and CDR2 YYDKDF (reference sequence). The CDR3 loop is CATSRDLQETQYF. CDR3 bases: TGTGCCACCAGCAGAGATTTGCAGGAGACCCAGTACTTC.

This clonotype was seen many times. The rearrangement links TRBV6-1 to TRBJ1-2; D remains unclear. Looked up from germline, CDR1 is MNHNS and CDR2 is SASEGT. Trimming pared 1 base from V and 4 bases from J, leaving 10 bases between. This CDR3 comprises 14 residues. As DNA, the CDR3 is TGTGCCAGCAGTGAAGTCCGAGGTGGCTATGGCTACACCTTC. Translation: CASSEVRGGYGYTF.

This clonotype was found many times. This chain uses TRBV2 with TRBJ1-3; TRBD1 is a possible D gene (6 bases). This CDR3 has 13 residues. Germline CDR1 and CDR2: SNHLY and FYNNEI. V lost 7 bases, J lost 1 base, and 8 bases lay in between. As DNA, the CDR3 is TGTGCCAGCAAAGGGGGATCTGGAAACACCATATATTTT. It specifies CASKGGSGNTIYF. The whole variable domain, filled in from reference TRBV2 and TRBJ1-3, reads EPEVTQTPSHQVTQMGQEVILRCVPISNHLYFYWYRQILGQKVEFLVSFYNNEISEKSEIFDDQFSVERPDGSNFTLKIRSTKLEDSAMYFCASKGGSGNTIYFGEGSWLTVV.

This clonotype has ten or more counts. This chain links TRBV12-3 or TRBV12-4 with TRBJ2-3; perhaps TRBD1 as D (6 bases). V was cut by 5 bases and J by 1 base, with 13 bases left in between. The CDR3 totals 15 residues. The CDR3 region is CASSPDRLRTDTQYF. The CDR3 DNA sequence: TGTGCCAGCAGTCCCGACAGGCTACGCACAGATACGCAGTATTTT.

This clonotype was seen only once. This may be a read error: a much more frequent sequence differs by one nucleotide. This chain joins TRBV19 and TRBJ1-2; 7 nucleotides agree with TRBD1. There are 14 residues in the CDR3. Germline V gives CDR1 LNHDA, CDR2 SQIVND (reference sequence). CDR3 loop: CAGRPGTDNYGYTF. Here the CDR3 DNA reads TGTGCCGGTAGGCCCGGGACAGATAACTATGGCTACACCTTC. The full variable domain, completed using reference TRBV19 and TRBJ1-2, is DGGITQSPKYLFRKEGQNVTLSCEQNLNHDAMYWYRQDPGQGLRLIYYSQIVNDFQKGDIAEGYSVSREKKESFPLTVTSAQKNPTAFYLCAGRPGTDNYGYTFGSGTRLTVV.

This clonotype was observed a handful of times. The chain has TRBV7-6 and TRBJ2-5; D call uncertain. Trimming cost V 1 base and J 1 base, with 10 bases left between them. The CDR3 extends over 15 amino acids. Germline V gene sequence: CDR1 SGHVS, CDR2 FNYEAQ. The CDR3: CASSLGELLQETQYF. CDR3 nucleotide sequence: TGTGCCAGCAGCTTAGGGGAACTCCTCCAAGAGACCCAGTACTTC. Based on the CDR3 plus reference TRBV7-6 and TRBJ2-5, the full variable domain is GAGVSQSPRYKVTKRGQDVALRCDPISGHVSLYWYRQALGQGPEFLTYFNYEAQQDKSGLPNDRFSAERPEGSISTLTIQRTEQRDSAMYRCASSLGELLQETQYFGPGTRLLVL.

This clonotype was seen many times. The chain is built from TRBV12-3 or TRBV12-4 and TRBJ1-6; D is possibly TRBD1 (6 bases). The CDR3 contains 14 residues. The V and J ends lost 7 bases and 5 bases respectively, with 12 bases between them. The DNA for the CDR3 is TGTGCCAGCACTTTGGGGACAAATAATTCACCCCTCCACTTT. Its protein product is CASTLGTNNSPLHF.

Many counts were recorded for this clonotype. CDR3 residues: CASSPGDAYEQYF. The CDR3 nucleotides are TGTGCCAGCAGTCCGGGGGACGCCTACGAGCAGTACTTC. V usage is TRBV12-3 or TRBV12-4 and J usage is TRBJ2-7; a possible D gene is TRBD2 (6 bases). The CDR3 runs 13 residues. Trimming took 5 bases from V and 2 from J, leaving 10 bases between them.

This clonotype was counted at least ten times. The rearrangement joins TRBV6-5 to TRBJ2-1; D perhaps matches TRBD2 (7 bases). The length of the CDR3 is 13 residues. Germline lookup yields CDR1 MNHEY and CDR2 SVGAGI. V lost 6 bases and J lost 8, with 14 bases in between. The CDR3 DNA is TGTGCCAGCAGACCAGGGGCGGGGGATGAGCAGTTCTTC. As protein: CASRPGAGDEQFF.

This chain joins TRBV27 and TRBJ1-5; maybe TRBD1 (5 bases). V gave up 6 bases and J gave up 2 bases, with 11 bases separating them. CDR3 length: 14 residues. Germline V lookup: CDR1 MNHEY, CDR2 SMNVEV (reference sequence). Here the CDR3 reads CASSPWGGNQPQHF. The CDR3 bases are TGTGCCAGCAGCCCTTGGGGGGGCAATCAGCCCCAGCATTTT.

This clonotype was counted a few times. J is TRBJ1-2 and V is TRBV27; D gene unclear. V was clipped by 5 bases and J by 4 bases, with 11 bases between them. The CDR3 runs 13 residues. Germline-derived CDR1 and CDR2 are MNHEY and SMNVEV (reference sequence). The CDR3: CASSRERGYGYTF. The CDR3 DNA sequence: TGTGCCAGCAGTCGGGAACGGGGCTATGGCTACACCTTC.

The table lists this clonotype with many counts. The chain employs TRBV4-2 and TRBJ2-1; D remains ambiguous. The germline V and J ends were trimmed by 5 bases and 4 bases, with 6 bases remaining between them. The CDR3 consists of 12 residues. Germline-derived CDR1 and CDR2 are LGHNA and YNFKEQ. CDR3 protein: CASSWEYNEQFF. Written as DNA, the CDR3 is TGTGCCAGCAGCTGGGAATACAATGAGCAGTTCTTC.

This clonotype was detected ten times or more. The rearrangement links TRBV6-5 to TRBJ1-5, with TRBD1 matching over 10 bases. The CDR3 loop spans 19 amino acids. The germline V gene encodes CDR1 MNHEY and CDR2 SVGAGI. V shed 5 bases and J 0 bases; nucleotides not matched to a gene: 13. CDR3 nucleotides: TGTGCCAGCAGTCTCTCGGCGGGACAGGGGATTTATAGCAATCAGCCCCAGCATTTT. Translating it yields CASSLSAGQGIYSNQPQHF.

This chain joins TRBV18 and TRBJ2-7, with 8 bases that match TRBD1. Germline CDR1 reads KGHSH; CDR2 reads LQKENI. This CDR3 has 13 residues. V trimming: 4 bases; J trimming: 7 bases; junction bases outside the gene matches: 6. For the CDR3, the DNA is TGTGCCAGCTCACTTGGACAGGGTTGGGAGCAGTACTTC. Amino acid sequence: CASSLGQGWEQYF.

This clonotype was detected ten times or more. The chain is built from TRBV19 and TRBJ1-2, with TRBD1 as a possible D gene (5 bases). Deletions cut 1 base from V and 3 bases from J, with 12 bases between. Looked up from germline, CDR1 is LNHDA and CDR2 is SQIVND (reference sequence). The CDR3 runs 15 residues. CDR3 bases: TGTGCCAGTAGTATAGGACAGTTACAAGACTATGGCTACACCTTC. The encoded protein is CASSIGQLQDYGYTF.